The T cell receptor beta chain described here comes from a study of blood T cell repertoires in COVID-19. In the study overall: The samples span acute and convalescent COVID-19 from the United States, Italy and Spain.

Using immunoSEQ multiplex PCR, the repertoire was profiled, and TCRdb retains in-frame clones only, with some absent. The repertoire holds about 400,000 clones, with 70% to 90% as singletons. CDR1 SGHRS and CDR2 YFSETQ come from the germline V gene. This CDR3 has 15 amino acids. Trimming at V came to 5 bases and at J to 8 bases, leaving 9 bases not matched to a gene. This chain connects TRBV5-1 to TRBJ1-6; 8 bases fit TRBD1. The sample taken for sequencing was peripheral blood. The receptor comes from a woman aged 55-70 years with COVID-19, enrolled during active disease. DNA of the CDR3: TGCGCCAGCAGTGGCCGGACAGGGAGGGATTCACCCCTCCACTTT. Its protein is CASSGRTGRDSPLHF.